A selection of T cell receptor beta chains follows, all from one sample in a study of PD-1 blockade in classical Hodgkin lymphoma. Here immunoSEQ multiplex PCR was the method, and the copy in TCRdb shows in-frame clones only, minus some. The sample gives about 17,000 clones, approximately 92% of which show up once; about 7% is in the top ten. Sequencing input: peripheral blood mononuclear cells (PBMCs). These TCRs come from a human donor with classical Hodgkin lymphoma. CDR3s include the opening cysteine and the closing phenylalanine or tryptophan. Fields, in order: CDR3 DNA, CDR3 protein, J gene, clone size, D gene, V gene. D genes are given only for firm matches. Some rows have no size entry. The others give once, few or many, or a class for an expanded clone.

CDR3nt: TGTGCCACCAGCAGAGGGGAGGAGGAAGCGGGAACGCAGTATTTT
CDR3aa: CATSRGEEEAGTQYF
j_gene: TRBJ2-3
abundance: -
d_gene: TRBD2
v_gene: TRBV15

CDR3nt: TGTGCCAGCAGCGTAGCCCCTAGCGGGAGTTACAATGAGCAGTTCTTC
CDR3aa: CASSVAPSGSYNEQFF
j_gene: TRBJ2-1
abundance: -
d_gene: TRBD2
v_gene: TRBV9

CDR3nt: TGTGCCAGCAGCTTGGTGGCAGGAGTCACAGATACGCAGTATTTT
CDR3aa: CASSLVAGVTDTQYF
j_gene: TRBJ2-3
abundance: -
d_gene: -
v_gene: TRBV5-4

CDR3nt: TGTGCCAGCAGCAGATGGACAGGGGGCGAGTCGGAGACCCAGTACTTC
CDR3aa: CASSRWTGGESETQYF
j_gene: TRBJ2-5
abundance: -
d_gene: TRBD1
v_gene: TRBV11-2

CDR3nt: TGTGCCAGCGGGGGGGTAGGAGGTATTGAGCAGTTCTTC
CDR3aa: CASGGVGGIEQFF
j_gene: TRBJ2-1
abundance: -
d_gene: -
v_gene: TRBV21-1

CDR3nt: TGTGCCAGCAAAGACCTCACTGAAGCTTTCTTT
CDR3aa: CASKDLTEAFF
j_gene: TRBJ1-1
abundance: -
d_gene: -
v_gene: TRBV6-6

CDR3nt: TGCAGCGTTATGCTAAATCAGGGCTCGTACTACACCTTC
CDR3aa: CSVMLNQGSYYTF
j_gene: TRBJ1-2
abundance: -
d_gene: -
v_gene: TRBV29-1

CDR3nt: TGTGCCAGCAGCGTAGAAGGGGACAGAAACAATGAGCAGTTCTTC
CDR3aa: CASSVEGDRNNEQFF
j_gene: TRBJ2-1
abundance: -
d_gene: TRBD1
v_gene: TRBV9

CDR3nt: TGTGCCAGCACCTCGTCCTTGGTATTCGAAGCTTTCTTT
CDR3aa: CASTSSLVFEAFF
j_gene: TRBJ1-1
abundance: -
d_gene: -
v_gene: TRBV11-2

CDR3nt: TGTGCCAGCAGTGAAGCGGGAGGGAGAGTTGGCGAGCAGTACTTC
CDR3aa: CASSEAGGRVGEQYF
j_gene: TRBJ2-7
abundance: -
d_gene: TRBD2
v_gene: TRBV25-1

CDR3nt: TGTGCCAGCAGCGCACGAGGACAGGGGGCCTACGAGCAGTACTTC
CDR3aa: CASSARGQGAYEQYF
j_gene: TRBJ2-7
abundance: -
d_gene: TRBD1
v_gene: TRBV5-4

CDR3nt: TGTGCCAGCTCACCCCCGGTAGGGGTCGAGCAGTACTTC
CDR3aa: CASSPPVGVEQYF
j_gene: TRBJ2-7
abundance: -
d_gene: -
v_gene: TRBV18

CDR3nt: TGTGCCAGCAGTGAAGGGACTAGCGGGAGTTACGAGCAGTACTTC
CDR3aa: CASSEGTSGSYEQYF
j_gene: TRBJ2-7
abundance: -
d_gene: TRBD2
v_gene: TRBV6-1

CDR3nt: TGCGCCAGCAGCGATGGGGGAAGAGGCTACACCTTC
CDR3aa: CASSDGGRGYTF
j_gene: TRBJ1-2
abundance: -
d_gene: -
v_gene: TRBV4-1

CDR3nt: TGCAGCGCCAGACAGGGATTTGAAAAACTGTTTTTT
CDR3aa: CSARQGFEKLFF
j_gene: TRBJ1-4
abundance: medium-sized
d_gene: TRBD1
v_gene: TRBV29-1

CDR3nt: TGTGCCAGCAAACAGGGGAGCGATCAGCCCCAGCATTTT
CDR3aa: CASKQGSDQPQHF
j_gene: TRBJ1-5
abundance: -
d_gene: TRBD1
v_gene: TRBV2

CDR3nt: TGTGCCAGCAGCTTAGATTTCGGGAATGAGCAGTTCTTC
CDR3aa: CASSLDFGNEQFF
j_gene: TRBJ2-1
abundance: -
d_gene: -
v_gene: TRBV11-2

CDR3nt: TGTGCCAGCAGTGCTAGACAGGGTTTGGAGACCCAGTACTTC
CDR3aa: CASSARQGLETQYF
j_gene: TRBJ2-5
abundance: -
d_gene: TRBD1
v_gene: TRBV6-1

CDR3nt: TGCACCAGCAGCCAAGATATGGACAGGGCCCACGCCGGGGAGCTGTTTTTT
CDR3aa: CTSSQDMDRAHAGELFF
j_gene: TRBJ2-2
abundance: -
d_gene: -
v_gene: TRBV1

CDR3nt: TGCGCCAGCAGCTACGAGCAGTACTTC
CDR3aa: CASSYEQYF
j_gene: TRBJ2-7
abundance: -
d_gene: -
v_gene: TRBV23-1

CDR3nt: TGTGCCAGCAGTCCGGGGGACAGGAATTCACCCCTCCACTTT
CDR3aa: CASSPGDRNSPLHF
j_gene: TRBJ1-6
abundance: -
d_gene: TRBD1
v_gene: TRBV28

CDR3nt: TGCGCCAGCAGTGGGGCAAGGACCTACGAGCAGTACTTC
CDR3aa: CASSGARTYEQYF
j_gene: TRBJ2-7
abundance: once
d_gene: -
v_gene: TRBV10-1

CDR3nt: TGTGCCAGCAGGCTCTCGGGAGGTACCGAAGCTTTCTTT
CDR3aa: CASRLSGGTEAFF
j_gene: TRBJ1-1
abundance: few
d_gene: -
v_gene: TRBV27

CDR3nt: TGTGCCAGCAGAAATCAGGGAGGGAAGTTATATGGCTACACCTTC
CDR3aa: CASRNQGGKLYGYTF
j_gene: TRBJ1-2
abundance: once
d_gene: -
v_gene: TRBV6-5